The 4 T cell receptor beta chains given below trace back to one sample, sequenced in a study of cytomegalovirus exposure and HLA in healthy donors. 60 Vbeta and 13 Jbeta primers were used in PCR. Libraries were prepared by immunoSEQ multiplex PCR; TCRdb keeps only in-frame clonotypes and omits some of them. The table has about 150,000 clones, about 79% seen once. Sample: PBMCs. The receptors derive from a woman aged 25 to 39 in good health and CMV-seronegative.

The chain links TRBV29-1 to TRBJ1-2, with D maybe TRBD1 (5 bases). V gave up 5 bases and J gave up 0 bases, with 10 bases separating them. The CDR3 consists of 13 residues. Germline lookup yields CDR1 SQVTM and CDR2 ANQGSEA. The CDR3 spells CSVTTDTNYGYTF. CDR3 DNA: TGCAGCGTTACGACAGATACTAACTATGGCTACACCTTC.

The chain is built from TRBV27 and TRBJ1-1; 12 nucleotides align to TRBD1. The CDR3 loop spans 14 amino acids. V shed 4 bases and J 9 bases; nucleotides not matched to a gene: 6. Germline CDR1 and CDR2: MNHEY and SMNVEV (reference sequence). The CDR3 here is CASSSLRDRGQAFF. CDR3 DNA sequence: TGTGCCAGCAGTTCTCTCCGGGACAGGGGGCAAGCTTTCTTT.

The J gene is TRBJ1-2, the V gene TRBV28; D gene unclear. Trimming removed 10 bases from V and 7 bases from J, with 22 bases in between. CDR1 is MDHEN and CDR2 is SYDVKM in the germline V gene. This CDR3 is 14 amino acids long. The CDR3 spells CATFPGNFYGGYTF. The CDR3 nucleotides are TGTGCCACTTTCCCGGGAAACTTCTATGGTGGCTACACCTTC.

The chain links TRBV7-3 to TRBJ2-5, with TRBD2 identical over 8 bases. The V segment lost 5 bases and the J segment 3 bases; nucleotides outside the gene matches: 5. Germline V lookup: CDR1 SGHTA, CDR2 FQGTGA. CDR3 length: 14 amino acids. Here the CDR3 reads CASSRSGGEETQYF. The CDR3 DNA is TGTGCCAGCAGCCGCTCCGGGGGGGAAGAGACCCAGTACTTC.